This T cell receptor beta chain was retrieved from a study of T-cell memory formation after mild COVID-19. TCRdb redid the calling of the 5' RACE reads with MiXCR, one entry per CDR3 protein. The sample lists around 210,000 distinct CDR3 sequences, about 9.2% occurring once. V lost 0 bases to trimming and J lost 4 bases, with 9 bases between them. In germline, CDR1 is SGHTA, CDR2 FQGNSA. The CDR3 sequence is 14 residues long. This clonotype appeared many times. The rearrangement uses TRBV7-2 and TRBJ2-5; D is perhaps TRBD2 (5 bases). Source material: PBMCs or a T cell subset sorted from them (not recorded which). The TCR originated in a man in his late teens or twenties who had mild COVID-19 (a few samples of this study predate the infection). Cell type and time point are not known. CDR3 DNA: TGTGCCAGCAGCTTAGCTCTGGGGAGAGAGACCCAGTACTTC. Translated: CASSLALGRETQYF.